These 7 T cell receptor beta chains were sequenced from one sample in a study of cytotoxic CD8 clonotypes in ibrutinib-treated CLL. Assay: immunoSEQ multiplex PCR; the TCRdb copy retains only in-frame clones and omits some. Here the sample spans around 250,000 clones, 60% to 75% being singletons. This sample comprised PBMCs, obtained after 24 months of ibrutinib treatment. The receptors come from a human donor with chronic lymphocytic leukemia.

The rearrangement links TRBV5-4 to TRBJ2-1; 13 nucleotides agree with TRBD2. Trimming took 4 bases from V and 9 from J; bases not matched to a gene: 22. In germline, CDR1 is SGHNT, CDR2 YYREEE (reference sequence). CDR3 size: 20 residues. CDR3 DNA sequence: TGTGCCAGCAGCAAGGGACTAGCGGGATTAGGGCGGACTGGTCAGGGTGAGCAGTTCTTC. Translating gives CASSKGLAGLGRTGQGEQFF. Combining the CDR3 with reference TRBV5-4 and TRBJ2-1 gives the whole variable domain ETGVTQSPTHLIKTRGQQVTLRCSSQSGHNTVSWYQQALGQGPQFIFQYYREEENGRGNFPPRFSGLQFPNYSSELNVNALELDDSALYLCASSKGLAGLGRTGQGEQFFGPGTRLTVL.

The gene calls are TRBV9 and TRBJ2-4; the match to TRBD2 covers 7 bases. This CDR3 comprises 18 residues. CDR1 SGDLS and CDR2 YYNGEE come from the germline V gene. V lost 3 bases and J lost 0; bases outside the gene matches: 12. The chain's CDR3 is CASSGGRDSSEAKNIQYF. DNA of the CDR3: TGTGCCAGCAGCGGAGGGAGGGACTCCTCTGAAGCCAAAAACATTCAGTACTTC.

This clone was seen only once. This chain connects TRBV25-1 to TRBJ2-3, with D perhaps TRBD1 or TRBD2 (5 bases each). Looked up from germline, CDR1 is MGHDK and CDR2 is SYGVNS. Trimming took 1 base from V and 1 from J, leaving 15 bases between them. This CDR3 region has 17 residues. The CDR3 nucleotides are TGTGCCAGCAGTGAATTAGACCCCGGGACGCGCACAGATACGCAGTATTTT. Translating gives CASSELDPGTRTDTQYF.

The rearrangement links TRBV9 to TRBJ1-5; D might be TRBD1 (5 bases). CDR1 and CDR2 from the germline V gene are SGDLS and YYNGEE. Trimming took 0 bases from V and 4 from J, leaving 14 bases between them. The CDR3 is 16 amino acids. The CDR3 loop reads CASSVGGGEGNQPQHF. The CDR3 coding sequence is TGTGCCAGCAGCGTAGGGGGTGGTGAGGGGAATCAGCCCCAGCATTTT.

The chain's CDR3 is CAWSGQGYEQYF. The CDR3 DNA reads as TGTGCCTGGAGTGGGCAGGGCTACGAGCAGTACTTC. J is TRBJ2-7 and V is TRBV30, with D perhaps TRBD1 (5 bases). The CDR3 loop spans 12 amino acids. Deletions cut 1 base from V and 3 bases from J, with 7 bases between. Germline V gene sequence: CDR1 GTSNPN, CDR2 SVGIG (reference sequence).

J is TRBJ2-7 and V is TRBV7-8; D may be TRBD2 (6 bases). Germline-derived CDR1 and CDR2 are SGHVS and FQNEAQ. V was pared by 2 bases and J by 2 bases, with 10 bases between. The CDR3 covers 14 residues. The CDR3: CASSLSGAAYEQYF. The CDR3 DNA follows: TGTGCCAGCAGCTTATCGGGAGCAGCCTACGAGCAGTACTTC.

The CDR3 loop reads CASSPSRDTPNTYF. The CDR3 DNA reads as TGTGCCAGCTCACCGAGCCGGGACACCCCGAATACGTACTTC. This chain joins TRBV18 and TRBJ2-7, with D tentatively TRBD1 (6 bases). The V gene's germline CDR1 is KGHSH and CDR2 LQKENI. V dropped 3 bases and J dropped 12 bases, with 21 bases sitting between them. This CDR3 has 14 residues. The variable domain in full, with the rest retrieved from reference TRBV18 and TRBJ2-7, is NAGVMQNPRHLVRRRGQEARLRCSPMKGHSHVYWYRQLPEEGLKFMVYLQKENIIDESGMPKERFSAEFPKEGPSILRIQQVVRGDSAAYFCASSPSRDTPNTYFGPGTRLTVT.